This T cell receptor beta chain was obtained from a study of T-cell memory formation after mild COVID-19. On this clonotype itself: The antigen remains unidentified.

Study-wide results and limits: Chiefly within CM and EM were the contracting CD4+ clones; CD8+ ones were within EMRA. Researchers found some responding clones in pre-infection memory, a sign that cross-reactive memory joined. Clones that contracted from day 15 to 85 were balanced CD4/CD8, while later expanders leaned CD4+.

V lost 5 bases, J lost 4 bases, and 12 bases lay in between. CDR3 length equals 14 residues. Germline CDR1 reads MNHNS; CDR2 reads SASEGT. TCRdb analysed the 5' RACE reads with MiXCR anew, one entry per CDR3 protein. The table includes hundreds of thousands of distinct CDR3 sequences, under 8.5% detected once. The TCR sequence derives from a man aged 18 to 29 who had mild COVID-19 (a few samples of this study predate the infection). Cell type and time point are not known. The V call is TRBV6-1, the J call TRBJ1-3; D remains unclear. What was sequenced was PBMCs or a T cell subset sorted from them (not recorded which). This chain's CDR3 is CASSPPLRGNTIYF. The CDR3 bases are TGTGCCAGCAGTCCCCCGTTGCGGGGAAACACCATATATTTT.